The 3 T cell receptor beta chains presented below share a single source sample, sequenced in a study of OX40 agonist ivuxolimab in advanced cancers. Generated by immunoSEQ multiplex PCR, the TCRdb table keeps only in-frame clones and is missing some. The table records 42,000 or so clones, about 86% of them present only once. The material was CD4+ or CD8+ T cells sorted from blood, obtained in a trial of the OX40 agonist ivuxolimab. All receptors derive from an adult with an advanced solid tumor such as melanoma, head and neck, liver or kidney cancer.

This clone occurred once. The chain uses TRBV7-2 and TRBJ2-5; D not resolved. Deletions cut 2 bases from V and 5 bases from J, with 6 bases between. Germline CDR1 reads SGHTA; CDR2 reads FQGNSA. The CDR3 extends over 12 amino acids. In DNA form, the CDR3 reads TGTGCCAGCAGCTTAATCACGGAGACCCAGTACTTC. It translates to CASSLITETQYF.

The rearrangement joins TRBV5-1 to TRBJ2-1; TRBD1 matches 9 bases. Germline CDR1 SGHRS, CDR2 YFSETQ. J was trimmed by 1 base and V by 4 bases; bases with no gene match: 9. CDR3 size: 17 residues. The CDR3 protein is CASSGLAGTGSYNEQFF. The DNA for the CDR3 is TGCGCCAGCAGCGGATTAGCCGGGACAGGGTCCTACAATGAGCAGTTCTTC. Full variable domain (rest looked up from reference TRBV5-1 and TRBJ2-1): KAGVTQTPRYLIKTRGQQVTLSCSPISGHRSVSWYQQTPGQGLQFLFEYFSETQRNKGNFPGRFSGRQFSNSRSEMNVSTLELGDSALYLCASSGLAGTGSYNEQFFGPGTRLTVL.

V gene TRBV19 combines with J gene TRBJ1-3, with 7 nucleotides matching TRBD1. Looked up from germline, CDR1 is LNHDA and CDR2 is SQIVND (reference sequence). The CDR3 length is 15 residues. Losses at the gene ends were 7 bases for V and 0 bases for J; bases not matched to a gene: 6. The CDR3 DNA sequence: TGTGCCAGTACCAGGGGGGAAAGCTCTGGAAACACCATATATTTT. Translating it yields CASTRGESSGNTIYF.